This T cell receptor beta chain was obtained from a study of response to subunit inactivated influenza vaccine. Unmatched junction bases numbered 3, after V lost 5 bases and J lost 3 bases. This CDR3 is built from 15 residues. CDR1 and CDR2 (germline): ENHRY, SYGVKD. Each CDR3 protein gets one entry after TCRdb re-called the RT-PCR reads with MiXCR. The repertoire has 560,000 or so distinct CDR3 sequences, approximately 7.1% of them found once; the top ten carry roughly 13%. The chain carries TRBV10-3 and TRBJ2-1; 11 nucleotides match TRBD2. This clonotype originated in a man in his fifties or sixties who received an inactivated influenza vaccine. Here the sequenced sample was PBMCs from blood, taken less than 25 months after vaccination. The CDR3 protein is CAISFSGGGYNEQFF. The CDR3 coding sequence is TGTGCCATCAGTTTTAGCGGGGGGGGCTACAATGAGCAGTTCTTC.